This T cell receptor (beta chain) was sequenced during a study of T-cell memory formation after mild COVID-19. Study in general: Each donor largely had its own TCR clusters.

TCRdb reprocessed the 5' RACE reads with MiXCR, giving one entry per CDR3 protein. In the table there are 170,000 or so distinct CDR3 sequences, around a fifth of which are singletons. J gave up 6 bases and V 0 bases, and 10 bases lay outside the gene matches. The CDR3 is made up of 17 amino acids. Germline lookup yields CDR1 LGHNA and CDR2 YSLEER. The receptor's source is an adult woman who had mild COVID-19 (a few samples of this study predate the infection). Cell type and time point are not known. The genes are TRBV4-3 and TRBJ2-2, with 7 bases aligning to TRBD2. Specimen: PBMCs or a T cell subset sorted from them (not recorded which). CDR3 in amino acids: CASSQDLWEGKAGELFF. CDR3 bases: TGCGCCAGCAGCCAAGATCTATGGGAGGGGAAAGCCGGGGAGCTGTTTTTT.